What follows are 8 T cell receptor beta chains derived from one specimen sequenced in a study of response to subunit inactivated influenza vaccine (dated by TCRdb to between 2017 and 2018). The library came from RT-PCR. The data were produced on an Illumina HiSeq 2500. The raw public reads went through TCRdb reprocessing: fastp at Q25, MiXCR clone calling, in-frame beta chains kept. Identical CDR3 proteins give one entry, which carries the most common genes and DNA. Across this sample there are hundreds of thousands of distinct CDR3 sequences, with approximately 15% seen only once. The top ten hold less than 4% of the sample. The sample was CD4+ T cells sorted from PBMCs, taken approximately 25 months after vaccination. Receptors were obtained from a man between 50 and 69 years old who received an inactivated influenza vaccine. Donor details come from another sample of the same person, matched by shared clones.

The J gene is TRBJ2-5, the V gene TRBV20-1; no clear D. The CDR3 sequence is 12 residues long. Germline CDR1 reads DFQATT; CDR2 reads SNEGSKA (reference sequence). V lost 7 bases, J lost 5 bases, and 14 bases lay in between. The CDR3 nucleotides are TGCAGTGTGGTTCGAGGTGGGGAGACCCAGTACTTC. This codes for CSVVRGGETQYF.

The gene calls are TRBV29-1 and TRBJ1-1, with a tentative D call TRBD1 (6 bases). Germline lookup yields CDR1 SQVTM and CDR2 ANQGSEA. The CDR3 spans 14 residues. V lost 7 bases, J lost 3 bases, and 18 bases lay in between. CDR3 nucleotides: TGCAGCGGGGGGACGGGGGCGCAGCACACTGAAGCTTTCTTT. Translated: CSGGTGAQHTEAFF.

The V gene is TRBV7-9, the J gene TRBJ1-4; 9 bases align to TRBD1. Germline assignment: CDR1 SEHNR and CDR2 FQNEAQ (reference sequence). Unmatched junction bases numbered 9, after V lost 5 bases and J lost 8 bases. This CDR3 has 15 amino acids. The DNA for the CDR3 is TGTGCCAGCAGCCCCTGGACAGGGGAGCAGGAAAAACTGTTTTTT. It codes for CASSPWTGEQEKLFF. Full variable domain (rest looked up from reference TRBV7-9 and TRBJ1-4): DTGVSQNPRHKITKRGQNVTFRCDPISEHNRLYWYRQTLGQGPEFLTYFQNEAQLEKSRLLSDRFSAERPKGSFSTLEIQRTEQGDSAMYLCASSPWTGEQEKLFFGSGTQLSVL.

This clonotype occurred a few times. CDR3 sequence (DNA): TGTGCCAGCAGACCGGACGGAAACACTGAAGCTTTCTTT. Residues: CASRPDGNTEAFF. The chain joins TRBV12-3 or TRBV12-4 to TRBJ1-1; no clear D. Trimming took 6 bases from V and 2 from J, leaving 10 bases between them. CDR3 length: 13 residues.

This clonotype was picked up a small number of times. In DNA, the CDR3 is TGTGCCAGCAGCTTAGCAGCGGGAGTAGGCAATGAGCAGTTCTTC. This encodes CASSLAAGVGNEQFF. The J gene is TRBJ2-1, the V gene TRBV7-2; TRBD2 matches 8 bases. Germline V lookup: CDR1 SGHTA, CDR2 FQGNSA. V was clipped by 0 bases and J by 6 bases; unmatched bases: 4. The CDR3 is made up of 15 amino acids.

This clonotype was observed many times. The rearrangement links TRBV5-1 to TRBJ1-4; 11 bases are shared with TRBD1. This CDR3 contains 19 residues. V lost 0 bases and J lost 1; bases outside the gene matches: 8. Per germline, CDR1 SGHRS and CDR2 YFSETQ. CDR3 residues: CASSLVPSGTGGTNEKLFF. CDR3 coding DNA: TGCGCCAGCAGCTTGGTCCCTTCCGGGACAGGGGGAACTAATGAAAAACTGTTTTTT.

This clonotype was seen more than once but under ten times. The genes are TRBV4-2 and TRBJ1-2; D gene uncertain. Germline V gives CDR1 LGHNA, CDR2 YNFKEQ. With 1 base removed from V and 8 bases from J, the gap between germline ends came to 14 bases. The CDR3 is 14 residues long. This CDR3 is CASSQAPEGSGYTF. CDR3 nucleotide sequence: TGTGCCAGCAGCCAAGCCCCCGAGGGTTCGGGCTACACCTTC.

The rearrangement joins TRBV29-1 to TRBJ2-7, with 12 nucleotides matching TRBD2. Germline trimming cut 7 bases from V and 2 bases from J; bases unmatched to any gene: 3. Germline CDR1 and CDR2: SQVTM and ANQGSEA. This CDR3 is built from 13 residues. The CDR3: CSGRLAGAYEQYF. The CDR3, as DNA: TGCAGCGGCCGACTAGCGGGAGCCTACGAGCAGTACTTC.